This is a list of T cell receptor beta chains from one sample in a study of T cells expressing NK-cell markers. TCRdb reprocessed the 5' RACE reads, keeping one entry per CDR3 protein, no DNA. The sample is made up of roughly 160,000 distinct CDR3 sequences, and the top ten hold 20% to 25% of it. The sample was blood T cells: a sorted CD56 or NKG2C T cell subset, CD4+ or CD8+ T cells, or bulk PBMC T cells (not recorded which). Source of these receptors: a man aged 18-70 years in good health. Both conserved end residues are part of each CDR3.

J gene: TRBJ2-3; V gene: TRBV6-1; CDR3 length: 15; CDR3 protein: CASRPHSGLTDTQYF
J gene: TRBJ2-1; V gene: TRBV27; CDR3 length: 16; CDR3 protein: CASSFIAGSSYNEQFF
J gene: TRBJ2-3; V gene: TRBV29-1; CDR3 length: 15; CDR3 protein: CSVEVEFDPKYTQYF
J gene: TRBJ2-1; V gene: TRBV29-1; CDR3 length: 11; CDR3 protein: CSVAGYNEQFF
J gene: TRBJ2-7; V gene: TRBV11-1; CDR3 length: 15; CDR3 protein: CASSLWMESSYEQYF
J gene: TRBJ1-2; V gene: TRBV5-1; CDR3 length: 18; CDR3 protein: CASRLKGGLGTSNYGYTF
J gene: TRBJ2-3; V gene: TRBV6-4; CDR3 length: 16; CDR3 protein: CASVNLSGTTTDTQYF
J gene: TRBJ2-7; V gene: TRBV3-1; CDR3 length: 15; CDR3 protein: CASSPQGTPHYEQYF
J gene: TRBJ1-4; V gene: TRBV7-8; CDR3 length: 15; CDR3 protein: CASSLVGGPGGKLFF
J gene: TRBJ2-7; V gene: TRBV30; CDR3 length: 14; CDR3 protein: CAWNPGHEAYEQYF
J gene: TRBJ2-1; V gene: TRBV5-1; CDR3 length: 17; CDR3 protein: CASSPSRTGKVYNEQFF
J gene: TRBJ2-1; V gene: TRBV6-1; CDR3 length: 16; CDR3 protein: CASSSLAGVLGNEQFF
J gene: TRBJ1-5; V gene: TRBV20-1; CDR3 length: 14; CDR3 protein: CSATRPSSGQPQHF
J gene: TRBJ2-3; V gene: TRBV12-3/TRBV12-4; CDR3 length: 16; CDR3 protein: CASSPMAALLTDTQYF